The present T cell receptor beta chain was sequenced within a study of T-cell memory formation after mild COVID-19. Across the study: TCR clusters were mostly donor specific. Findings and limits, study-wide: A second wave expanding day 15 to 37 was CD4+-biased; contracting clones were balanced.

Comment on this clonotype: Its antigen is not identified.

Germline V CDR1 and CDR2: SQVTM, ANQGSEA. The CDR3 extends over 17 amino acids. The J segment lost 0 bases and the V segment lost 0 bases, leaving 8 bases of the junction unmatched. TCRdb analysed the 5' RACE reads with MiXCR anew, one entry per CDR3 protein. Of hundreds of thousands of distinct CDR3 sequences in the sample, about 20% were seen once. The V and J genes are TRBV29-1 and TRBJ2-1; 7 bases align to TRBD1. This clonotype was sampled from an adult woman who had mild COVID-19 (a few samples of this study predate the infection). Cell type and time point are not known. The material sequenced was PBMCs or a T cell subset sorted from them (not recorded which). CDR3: CSVEDQRQGSSYNEQFF. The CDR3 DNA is TGCAGCGTTGAAGATCAACGACAGGGCAGCTCCTACAATGAGCAGTTCTTC.